The clone carrying this TCR beta chain was picked up a small number of times. Its antigen is unknown. These data originate in a study of response to subunit inactivated influenza vaccine. TCRdb passed the RT-PCR reads through MiXCR, listing each CDR3 protein once. This table has 450,000 to 550,000 distinct CDR3 sequences, 25% appearing once. The CDR3 totals 15 residues. The J segment lost 6 bases and the V segment lost 6 bases, leaving 5 bases of the junction unmatched. Germline V lookup: CDR1 KGHDR, CDR2 SFDVKD. Study findings and constraints: That few new T cells are recruited by each seasonal influenza vaccination was the authors' suggestion.

This chain links TRBV24-1 with TRBJ2-1; 12 nucleotides align to TRBD2. The sequencing used CD4+ T cells sorted from PBMCs, collected approximately 5 days after vaccination. The sequence was collected from a man over 45 who received an inactivated influenza vaccine. CDR3 residues: CATSTTSGSPNEQFF. The CDR3 bases are TGTGCCACCAGTACGACTAGCGGGAGCCCCAATGAGCAGTTCTTC.